This T cell receptor beta chain was observed in a study of cytomegalovirus exposure and HLA in healthy donors (dated by TCRdb to the late 2010s). Regarding the complete study: An earlier analysis of fewer than 750 of the donors reported 276 Gb of sequence data and around 110 million unique TCR beta sequences obtained from roughly 170 million T cells. Approximately 310 gigabases of sequencing data and tens of millions of unique TCR sequences were included in an early release covering 550 to 650 HLA-typed donors. The genetic ancestry cluster associated with self-reported Caucasian donors included over 65% of the roughly 390 genotyped donors. The study was designed to test whether signatures of past pathogen exposure could be identified by cataloging public T cell receptors. The study profiled the T cell repertoires of hundreds of subjects by immunosequencing and related them to cytomegalovirus serostatus. Besides the first cohort of under 700 subjects, a separate validation cohort made up of over 100 different subjects was used. High-throughput TCR immunosequencing, statistical association of individual TCRs with disease status, and machine learning were combined to predict cytomegalovirus infection status. To study patterns of TCR occurrence, a later analysis re-analyzed previously published TCR beta repertoires from around 670 donors and added high-resolution HLA genotyping. Rather than using new phenotypic data, the later analysis identified candidate immune exposures from TCR beta sequences and from how often those sequences occurred across donors. To decide whether each TCR beta V gene segment behaved as functional or pseudogenic, an earlier analysis of some 600 of the donors relied on high-throughput TCR beta sequencing. Donor age, sex, ethnicity and CMV serostatus were compiled together with the repertoire data. Genome-wide SNP genotypes for about 65% of the 666 donors were used in a later genetic analysis, which treated that subset as a discovery cohort. All discovery cohort repertoires had been generated on a single sequencing platform. Class I and class II HLA loci were covered by the typing at four-digit resolution. Typing coverage differed by locus: A, B, C, DRB1 and DQB1 were typed in about 629-640 donors, DQA1 in roughly 510, DPA1 in some 570, and DPB1 in just under 490. Because of strong linkage in the cohort, roughly five DR-DQ haplotypes were treated as single units for association and clustering. Among about 390 genotyped donors of the cohort, an average of around 240,000 unique TCR beta nucleotide sequences were sequenced per donor, 15% to 20% of them non-productive.

This clone was seen once. Its antigen is not yet known. One base away there is no much larger clone; base qualities are not given. The CDR3, cysteine through phenylalanine, is 15 amino acids long. The read is trimmed to its CDR3 DNA, 45 bases read in frame from base 1. The V and J ends are trimmed by 4 bases and 9 bases, leaving 22 bases between them. From the germline V gene, CDR1 is SGHDT and CDR2 is YYEEEE. In total, over 600 healthy bone marrow donors made up the cohort. At the time of sampling, all cohort members were nominally healthy, though unrecorded immune exposures were likely present. The donor was CMV seronegative and was included in the group of around 320 seronegative cohort members. A peripheral blood sample was collected from each donor, and TCR beta sequencing was performed on peripheral blood mononuclear cells. Genomic DNA was extracted from the blood cell samples with the Qiagen DNeasy Blood Extraction Kit.

The full study reports these points: A later analysis found that HLA-associated TCR beta chains were more clonally expanded and had lower generation probabilities than equally common non-associated chains. Because HLA typing was unavailable for some donors at each locus, only the typed subset was used in association tests. Strong co-occurrence of HLA alleles, especially DR and DQ, made assigning TCR associations to individual alleles difficult. Sequencing depth was assumed to be roughly uniform across donors in the presence/absence analyses, though that assumption may not hold. V-gene and J-gene trimming of TCR beta chains was associated with a missense DCLRE1C variant in a later genetic analysis, and the association was replicated in an independent cohort. A further reported finding was that TCR beta sequences accurately predicted the HLA-A and HLA-B alleles for most subjects in the first cohort. In both the original and validation cohorts, the classifier was reported to diagnose cytomegalovirus status with high specificity and sensitivity. Linkage disequilibrium might explain the correlated functional status among segregating V segments, but an unknown experimental factor could not be excluded. In a later analysis, several top co-occurrence clusters were reported to appear linked to parvovirus B19, influenza, CMV and Epstein-Barr virus. In an earlier analysis of about 550 of the donors, most TCR beta V segments were observed in productive rearrangements about 90% or about 30% of the time, broadly matching IMGT annotations. The earlier analysis of about 600 of the donors excluded fewer than 20 rarely observed V segments, including chromosome 9 orphons, because counts were too low. The cohort was sequenced for TCR beta chains only, and without alpha or paired-chain data the features that could be detected were limited. A later analysis found that most CMV-associated TCR beta chains appeared HLA-restricted, with HLA associations seemingly driven largely by CMV exposure. In the study, approximately 160 TCR beta chains were listed as associated with cytomegalovirus. Across donors, most TCR sequences were observed very rarely, whereas some public TCRs were present in many individuals. A few of the identified cytomegalovirus-associated TCR beta chains were confirmed in vitro to be specific for cytomegalovirus antigens. In a later analysis, some 18,000 TCR beta sequences were associated with specific HLA alleles at a false discovery rate of 0.05. Some IMGT-functional V segments, including TRBV6-2 and TRBV6-3, could not be distinguished by the 87-base-pair reads and were therefore excluded. A cluster of highly shared sequence variants was judged likely to represent a technical artifact of the sequencing pipeline. A later analysis found that TCR association rates varied across HLA loci, with DRB1 alleles showing the most associated TCRs and HLA-C alleles the fewest. It was suggested by the authors that the approach could potentially be generalized to other disease states and immunological phenotypes. A later genetic analysis reported fewer N-insertions in productive TCRs among donors in an Asian-associated ancestry cluster than the approximately 700-donor mean. For the cohort, immune exposure information was limited to CMV serostatus.

The method behind the library was the immunoSEQ multiplex PCR assay. The multiplex PCR relied on a mix of 60 forward primers for TCR Vbeta segments and 13 reverse primers for TCR Jbeta segments. A multiplex PCR assay on genomic DNA amplified the CDR3 region of rearranged TCR beta genes. The amplified TCR beta libraries were sequenced on the Illumina HiSeq System as 87-base-pair reads. The study's own analysis went as follows. A later analysis counted 65 million to 90 million unique TCR beta chains across the 500 to 850 repertoires, and roughly 10 million of these chains were shared by at least two donors. Raw reads were error-corrected and collapsed into unique sequences with a nearest-neighbor algorithm that merged closely related sequences to remove PCR and sequencing errors. CDR3 sequences were aligned to IMGT reference sequences to assign V, D and J gene segments. For a sequence to be retained, a match of at least six nucleotides to both a V gene segment and a J gene segment was required. A rearrangement counted as productive if the CDR3 had no stop codons and remained in frame with V and J, and every other rearrangement counted as non-productive. Following IMGT convention, CDR3 was defined as the stretch from the second conserved V-encoded cysteine up to the conserved J-encoded phenylalanine. The earlier analysis of about 610 of the donors excluded sequences that lacked an unambiguous match to a single V gene segment. In an earlier analysis of several hundred of the donors, V segments were called functional above 56.7% productive rearrangements and were called segregating when the between-donor standard deviation exceeded 5%. A statistical classification framework was built for diagnosing cytomegalovirus status from the catalog of TCR beta chain sequences. V and J gene assignment, in a later analysis, came from comparing TCR nucleotide sequences with IMGT/GENE-DB human TR gene sequences. The TCRdist pipeline was used in a later analysis to assign CDR3 sequences and most-parsimonious VDJ recombination scenarios. In a later analysis, each TCR beta chain was defined by its CDR3 amino acid sequence together with its V-gene family, and reads lacking a unique V-gene family were excluded. As a way to deal with suspected cross-contamination and a sequencing artifact, a later analysis dropped 450 to 600 nucleotide sequences that were highly shared and had low generation probability. In a later analysis, a clonal expansion index for each public chain was calculated from normalized within-repertoire ranks of inferred template counts. In a later analysis, generation probabilities were computed using a VDJ recombination model fitted to out-of-frame rearrangements, and the results were checked against IGoR. In a later analysis, hypergeometric tests were used to score TCR-TCR, TCR-HLA and TCR-CMV co-occurrence, with a repertoire-size bias correction applied to TCR pairs. In a later analysis, false discovery rates were estimated by permuting HLA or CMV assignments 20 times. In a later analysis, co-occurring TCRs were grouped with DBSCAN, and TCRdist sequence similarity was added when clustering was performed within HLA-allele-positive subsets. For co-occurrence clustering, repertoires with fewer than 30,000 or more than 120,000 public chains were excluded, along with five repertoires with anomalous nucleotide sharing. Imported from immuneACCESS, the table was reduced by TCRdb to in-frame sequences with V and J called. These copies leave out some clones; in studies compared against another copy, an unresolved V gene accounts for under half, and the cause of the remainder is not known. Clone size and V and J calls were adopted from that table, with D and trimming inferred from the DNA. The sample table lists some 98,000 clones, 70% to 80% of them with a count of one. The top ten clones comprise 7.5% to 9% of the sample.

The sequence is built from TRBV5-6 and TRBJ2-5, and TRBD1 may be the D gene, going by 6 matching bases. This TCR derives from a female donor in good health and CMV-seronegative. Specimen: PBMCs. CDR3 loop: CASSDVGAGAEAQYF. The DNA sequence reads TGTGCCAGCAGCGACGTGGGGGCCGGGGCGGAGGCCCAGTACTTC.